The 27 T cell receptor beta chains reported below all come from one sample, sequenced in a study of blood T cells in healthy people across ages. A second PCR of about 7 to 12 cycles used a sample-barcoded 5' primer and a J-beta primer mix. In TCRdb, the 5' RACE reads were re-called with MiXCR into one record per CDR3 protein. Among 1.5 million to 2 million distinct CDR3 sequences listed, about 31% were seen once. The sequenced sample was blood. These receptors came from a woman in her thirties in good health.

This clonotype was observed a few times. This sequence joins TRBV2 and TRBJ2-7; maybe TRBD2 (5 bases). Germline values: CDR1 SNHLY, CDR2 FYNNEI. The CDR3 is 12 amino acids. V dropped 3 bases and J dropped 6 bases, with 9 bases sitting between them. CDR3 loop: CASSEASSEQYF. DNA for the CDR3: TGTGCCAGCAGTGAGGCTAGCTCCGAGCAGTACTTC.

V usage is TRBV7-9 and J usage is TRBJ2-1; the D gene is possibly TRBD2 (5 bases). Trimming removed 5 bases from V and 5 bases from J, with 22 bases in between. Germline values: CDR1 SEHNR, CDR2 FQNEAQ (reference sequence). This CDR3 contains 17 residues. Here the CDR3 reads CASSPGPSLGGHNEQFF. The CDR3 bases are TGTGCCAGCAGCCCGGGCCCATCTCTTGGCGGGCACAATGAGCAGTTCTTC.

The sample holds a few counts of this clonotype. The J gene is TRBJ2-7, the V gene TRBV3-1, with D perhaps TRBD1 or TRBD2 (6 bases each). Germline lookup yields CDR1 LGHDT and CDR2 YNNKEL (reference sequence). V gave up 1 base and J gave up 2 bases, with 12 bases separating them. The CDR3 sequence is 15 residues long. In DNA, the CDR3 is TGTGCCAGCAGCCAAGCGGGGGCCCTACCCTACGAGCAGTACTTC. Its translation: CASSQAGALPYEQYF.

This clonotype was observed many times. V is TRBV27 and J is TRBJ2-1; the match to TRBD2 covers 12 bases. Germline V lookup: CDR1 MNHEY, CDR2 SMNVEV (reference sequence). V dropped 6 bases and J dropped 6; count of bases not matched to a gene: 3. This CDR3 is built from 14 residues. The CDR3, as DNA: TGTGCCAGCAGCTCGGGACTAGCGGGCAATGAGCAGTTCTTC. Encoded protein: CASSSGLAGNEQFF.

There are a few counts of this clonotype. This rearrangement joins TRBV20-1 to TRBJ2-1, with 9 positions matching TRBD1. This CDR3 is built from 16 residues. With V trimmed by 1 base and J by 9 bases, 13 bases remained unmatched. Germline V gene lookup returns CDR1 DFQATT and CDR2 SNEGSKA (reference sequence). The CDR3 loop reads CSARAPGQGLLVEQFF. Here the CDR3 DNA reads TGCAGTGCTAGAGCTCCGGGACAGGGTCTGTTGGTTGAGCAGTTCTTC.

This clonotype was observed many times. The chain links TRBV4-1 to TRBJ2-3; no reliable D call. The CDR3 sequence is 14 residues long. Germline V gene sequence: CDR1 MGHRA, CDR2 YSYEKL. V lost 0 bases, J lost 2 bases, and 6 bases lay in between. In DNA, the CDR3 is TGCGCCAGCAGCCAAGACCTAATCACAGATACGCAGTATTTT. Encoded protein: CASSQDLITDTQYF.

This rearrangement joins TRBV12-3 or TRBV12-4 to TRBJ2-1; TRBD2 aligns across 13 bases. This CDR3 is built from 15 residues. The V and J ends lost 4 bases and 11 bases, in that order; junction bases with no gene match: 8. CDR3 sequence: CASSWTSGSGVKQFF. The CDR3, as DNA: TGTGCCAGCAGTTGGACTAGCGGGAGTGGGGTGAAGCAGTTCTTC.

Only one count was recorded for this clonotype. The rearrangement joins TRBV6-5 to TRBJ2-1; 10 bases line up with TRBD1. Trimming took 5 bases from V and 9 from J; bases not matched to a gene: 7. CDR3 length: 14 residues. Germline CDR1 MNHEY, CDR2 SVGAGI. In DNA, the CDR3 is TGTGCCAGCAGTGGGTCCAGGACAGGGGGTGAGCAGTTCTTC. Amino acids: CASSGSRTGGEQFF.

This rearrangement joins TRBV20-1 to TRBJ1-2; D not certain. The V end lost 6 bases, the J end lost 0 bases, and 14 bases lay between the germline ends. The CDR3 spans 14 residues. Germline V gene lookup returns CDR1 DFQATT and CDR2 SNEGSKA (reference sequence). The CDR3 DNA is TGCAGTGCGAAACGACTGATCACTAACTATGGCTACACCTTC. Its translation is CSAKRLITNYGYTF.

The chain carries TRBV20-1 and TRBJ2-7; 9 positions match TRBD1. Trimming took 6 bases from V and 2 from J; bases not matched to a gene: 2. The CDR3 consists of 12 residues. Germline-derived CDR1 and CDR2 are DFQATT and SNEGSKA (reference sequence). CDR3 sequence (DNA): TGCAGTGCCGACAGGGGGACCTACGAGCAGTACTTC. Protein: CSADRGTYEQYF.

This clonotype was observed a few times. The chain carries TRBV7-9 and TRBJ2-7; the D gene is possibly TRBD1 (5 bases). The length of the CDR3 is 13 residues. The V and J ends lost 1 base and 5 bases respectively, with 9 bases between them. Germline V gives CDR1 SEHNR, CDR2 FQNEAQ (reference sequence). CDR3 in DNA: TGTGCCAGCAGCTTAGAGGTGGGGCACGAGCAGTACTTC. This gives the protein CASSLEVGHEQYF.

This clonotype came up a few times. This chain joins TRBV3-1 and TRBJ2-7; tentative D call: TRBD2 (5 bases). The germline gives CDR1 LGHDT, CDR2 YNNKEL (reference sequence). Between the trimmed V and J ends, which lost 2 bases and 7 bases, there was a span of 12 bases. The CDR3 runs 13 residues. This chain's CDR3 is CASSQQLGPEQYF. The CDR3 region has the DNA TGTGCCAGCAGCCAACAACTAGGACCAGAGCAGTACTTC.

This clonotype showed up just a few times. The chain couples TRBV3-1 to TRBJ2-5, with D tentatively TRBD2 (6 bases). Germline CDR1 is LGHDT and CDR2 is YNNKEL (reference sequence). The ends were cut back, 0 bases at V and 0 bases at J, with 11 bases in the middle. There are 16 residues in the CDR3. The CDR3 coding sequence is TGTGCCAGCAGCCAAGATGACCGGGAGTACCAAGAGACCCAGTACTTC. It yields the protein CASSQDDREYQETQYF.

V gene TRBV7-9 combines with J gene TRBJ2-1; D tentatively fits TRBD1 or TRBD2 (5 bases each). CDR3 size: 16 residues. The V and J ends lost 5 bases and 5 bases respectively, with 19 bases between them. CDR1 is SEHNR and CDR2 is FQNEAQ in the germline V gene (reference sequence). CDR3 region: CASSPVGGRKDNEQFF. The CDR3 bases are TGTGCCAGCAGCCCCGTTGGGGGAAGGAAGGACAATGAGCAGTTCTTC.

This clonotype was seen a handful of times. This chain links TRBV18 with TRBJ2-3; no clear D gene. Germline assignment: CDR1 KGHSH and CDR2 LQKENI. V was shortened by 1 base and J by 2 bases, with 7 bases between the two germline ends. This CDR3 contains 14 residues. As DNA, the CDR3 is TGTGCCAGCTCACCACGAATAGACACAGATACGCAGTATTTT. It codes for CASSPRIDTDTQYF.

At least ten counts were recorded for this clonotype. CDR3 sequence (DNA): TGTGCCACCAGCAGAGAACGTGAGGCGGGCACCCCGAGGGATACGCAGTATTTT. Protein product: CATSREREAGTPRDTQYF. The genes are TRBV15 and TRBJ2-3; TRBD2 is a possible D gene (5 bases). Trimming stripped 0 bases from V and 6 bases from J, with 22 bases between. The CDR3 is 18 residues long. Germline V gives CDR1 LNHNV, CDR2 YYDKDF (reference sequence).

This clonotype was detected a few times. The chain employs TRBV20-1 and TRBJ2-1; 9 bases are shared with TRBD1. This CDR3 region has 15 residues. CDR1 is DFQATT and CDR2 is SNEGSKA in the germline V gene (reference sequence). The V and J ends lost 1 base and 5 bases, in that order; junction bases with no gene match: 6. The CDR3 reads CSARAGTGIHNEQFF. In nucleotides, the CDR3 is TGCAGTGCTAGAGCCGGGACAGGGATCCACAATGAGCAGTTCTTC.

This clonotype was counted between two and nine times. This chain uses TRBV9 with TRBJ2-5, with 9 nucleotides matching TRBD2. After removal of 3 bases from V and 4 bases from J, the junction contained 4 bases not matched to a gene. CDR1 SGDLS and CDR2 YYNGEE come from the germline V gene. The CDR3 runs 14 residues. CDR3 sequence reads: CASSAVAGVETQYF. Written as DNA, the CDR3 is TGTGCCAGCAGCGCCGTAGCGGGAGTAGAGACCCAGTACTTC.

The chain combines TRBV6-5 with TRBJ2-2; TRBD1 aligns across 9 bases. V was pared by 0 bases and J by 4 bases, with 6 bases of the junction left unmatched. CDR1 and CDR2 from the germline V gene are MNHEY and SVGAGI. This CDR3 comprises 17 residues. CDR3 nucleotide sequence: TGTGCCAGCAGTTACTCGCGGGGACAGGGAGGCACCGGGGAGCTGTTTTTT. This translates into CASSYSRGQGGTGELFF.

This sequence joins TRBV2 and TRBJ2-1, with D maybe TRBD1 (6 bases). Germline lookup yields CDR1 SNHLY and CDR2 FYNNEI. The CDR3 is made up of 14 amino acids. V lost 7 bases and J lost 1, with 11 bases in between. CDR3 nucleotides: TGTGCCAGCATCCAGGGGCGATCCTACAATGAGCAGTTCTTC. This gives the protein CASIQGRSYNEQFF. The entire variable domain, with the rest obtained from reference TRBV2 and TRBJ2-1, is as follows: EPEVTQTPSHQVTQMGQEVILRCVPISNHLYFYWYRQILGQKVEFLVSFYNNEISEKSEIFDDQFSVERPDGSNFTLKIRSTKLEDSAMYFCASIQGRSYNEQFFGPGTRLTVL.

The chain uses TRBV5-1 and TRBJ2-5; D not resolved. Germline V gives CDR1 SGHRS, CDR2 YFSETQ. This CDR3 is built from 14 residues. Trimming removed 0 bases from V and 5 bases from J, with 11 bases in between. The CDR3 nucleotides read TGCGCCAGCAGCTTGGGAGACGCCCCTGAGACCCAGTACTTC. Translated: CASSLGDAPETQYF. The full variable domain, rest sourced from reference TRBV5-1 and TRBJ2-5, is KAGVTQTPRYLIKTRGQQVTLSCSPISGHRSVSWYQQTPGQGLQFLFEYFSETQRNKGNFPGRFSGRQFSNSRSEMNVSTLELGDSALYLCASSLGDAPETQYFGPGTRLLVL.

On this clonotype: Sequence at one end of the junction differs from germline and may be a read error. V usage is TRBV12-3 or TRBV12-4 and J usage is TRBJ2-1, with D uncertain. This CDR3 has 14 amino acids. CDR3 protein: CAGSFGQPNNEQFF. The CDR3 DNA reads as TGTGCCGGCAGTTTCGGGCAGCCTAACAATGAGCAGTTCTTC.

This clonotype showed up many times. The chain employs TRBV29-1 and TRBJ2-3, with D perhaps matching TRBD1 (5 bases). Germline V gives CDR1 SQVTM, CDR2 ANQGSEA. This CDR3 contains 12 residues. Trimming stripped 5 bases from V and 6 bases from J, with 12 bases between. The CDR3 DNA reads TGCAGCGTTCGAGGACACCCCGATACGCAGTATTTT. This encodes CSVRGHPDTQYF.

The J gene is TRBJ1-2, the V gene TRBV5-1, with 7 bases fitting TRBD1. V lost 4 bases, J lost 0 bases, and 9 bases stayed unmatched. The CDR3 has 16 amino acids. Germline loops: CDR1 SGHRS, CDR2 YFSETQ. CDR3 amino acids: CASSPADRRTNYGYTF. The CDR3 DNA follows: TGCGCCAGCAGCCCGGCGGACAGGCGAACTAACTATGGCTACACCTTC.

The chain uses TRBV5-6 and TRBJ2-5; 9 nucleotides line up with TRBD2. V was clipped by 1 base and J by 5 bases; unmatched bases: 6. CDR3 length: 15 residues. The V gene's germline CDR1 is SGHDT and CDR2 YYEEEE. CDR3 residues: CASSLSSGRKETQYF. DNA of the CDR3: TGTGCCAGCAGCTTGAGTAGCGGGAGAAAGGAGACCCAGTACTTC.

This clonotype was recorded many times. The rearrangement links TRBV12-3 or TRBV12-4 to TRBJ2-4; the D is unclear. V lost 3 bases and J lost 0, with 9 bases in between. The CDR3 sequence is 15 residues long. CDR3 nucleotides: TGTGCCAGCAGTTTTGGCAGTCTAGCCAAAAACATTCAGTACTTC. This encodes CASSFGSLAKNIQYF.

The gene calls are TRBV5-1 and TRBJ2-5, with 13 bases that match TRBD2. The CDR3 spans 15 residues. CDR1 SGHRS and CDR2 YFSETQ come from the germline V gene. V shed 3 bases, J shed 4 bases, and the junction held 3 bases outside the gene matches. This CDR3 reads CASSSTSGGRETQYF. The CDR3 region has the DNA TGCGCCAGCAGCTCGACTAGCGGGGGGCGAGAGACCCAGTACTTC.